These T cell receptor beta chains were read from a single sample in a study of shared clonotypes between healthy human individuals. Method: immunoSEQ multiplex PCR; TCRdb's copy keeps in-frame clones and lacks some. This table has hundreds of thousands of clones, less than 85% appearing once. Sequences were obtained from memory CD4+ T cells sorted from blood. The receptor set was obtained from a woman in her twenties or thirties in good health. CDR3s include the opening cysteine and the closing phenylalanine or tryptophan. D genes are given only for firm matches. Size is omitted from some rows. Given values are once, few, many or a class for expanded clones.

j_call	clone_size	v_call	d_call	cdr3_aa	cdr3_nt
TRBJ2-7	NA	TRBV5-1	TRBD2	CASSSGLAGFTYEQYF	TGCGCCAGCAGCTCGGGACTAGCGGGATTCACCTACGAGCAGTACTTC
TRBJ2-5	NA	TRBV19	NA	CASSTELIQETQYF	TGTGCCAGTAGTACAGAACTGATTCAAGAGACCCAGTACTTC
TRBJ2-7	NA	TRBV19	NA	CASSIGQRMEQYF	TGTGCCAGTAGTATAGGTCAACGCATGGAGCAGTACTTC
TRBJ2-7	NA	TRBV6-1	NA	CASRSQGYEQYF	TGTGCCAGCAGGTCACAGGGCTACGAGCAGTACTTC
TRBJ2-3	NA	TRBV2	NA	CASSRDWGTDTQYF	TGTGCCAGCAGCCGGGACTGGGGTACAGATACGCAGTATTTT
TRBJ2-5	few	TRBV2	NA	CASSGKETQYF	TGTGCCAGCAGTGGGAAAGAGACCCAGTACTTC
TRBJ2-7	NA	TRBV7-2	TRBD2	CASSVRGGLSVYEQYF	TGTGCCAGCAGCGTCCGGGGGGGACTATCAGTCTACGAGCAGTACTTC
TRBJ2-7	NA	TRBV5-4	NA	CASSRSVAWEPTYEQYF	TGTGCCAGCAGCCGAAGCGTGGCCTGGGAACCGACCTACGAGCAGTACTTC
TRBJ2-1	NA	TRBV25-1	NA	CASSEPSQVDEQFF	TGTGCCAGCAGTGAACCTAGCCAGGTCGATGAGCAGTTCTTC
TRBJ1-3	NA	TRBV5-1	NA	CASSLGTDGNTIYF	TGCGCCAGCAGCTTGGGTACGGACGGAAACACCATATATTTT
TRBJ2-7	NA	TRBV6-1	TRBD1	CASSRQGPSSYEQYF	TGTGCCAGCAGTAGACAGGGGCCGAGCTCCTACGAGCAGTACTTC
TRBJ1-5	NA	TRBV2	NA	CASHENYSNQPQHF	TGTGCCAGCCACGAGAATTATAGCAATCAGCCCCAGCATTTT
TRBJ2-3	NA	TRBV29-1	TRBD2	CSVDSGRGTDTQYF	TGCAGCGTTGACAGCGGGAGGGGCACAGATACGCAGTATTTT
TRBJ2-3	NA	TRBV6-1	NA	CASQPGGLRDTQYF	TGTGCCAGCCAGCCAGGAGGGCTCAGAGATACGCAGTATTTT
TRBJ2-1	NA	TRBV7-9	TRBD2	CASSFLAGVPTEQFF	TGTGCCAGCAGCTTCTTAGCGGGAGTTCCCACTGAGCAGTTCTTC
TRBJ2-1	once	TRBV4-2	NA	CASSLKHGTDYNEQFF	TGTGCCAGCAGCCTAAAGCACGGGACTGACTACAATGAGCAGTTCTTC
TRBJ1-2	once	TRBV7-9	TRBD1	CASSLARQGAGYGYTF	TGTGCCAGCAGCCTTGCGAGACAGGGGGCCGGCTATGGCTACACCTTC
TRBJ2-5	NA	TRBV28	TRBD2	CASSLLAGDRTQYF	TGTGCCAGCAGTTTATTAGCGGGCGACCGAACCCAGTACTTC